The 6 T cell receptor beta chains listed next were all sequenced from one sample in a study of T cell changes during pregnancy in multiple sclerosis. Data came from immunoSEQ multiplex PCR; TCRdb stores just in-frame clones and leaves some out. Here the sample spans 45,000 to 65,000 clones, about 92% being singletons. The input for sequencing was CD4+ T cells from peripheral blood mononuclear cells, taken after pregnancy. Every receptor here comes from a female donor with multiple sclerosis, enrolled in a pregnancy study.

The V call is TRBV20-1, the J call TRBJ1-1; 9 bases are a match to TRBD1. CDR1 is DFQATT, CDR2 SNEGSKA, per germline (reference sequence). V was clipped by 1 base and J by 10 bases; unmatched bases: 1. The CDR3 extends over 11 amino acids. The DNA of the CDR3 is TGCAGTGCTAGAGGACAGGGGGGAGCTTTCTTT. Translating gives CSARGQGGAFF.

The rearrangement uses TRBV5-4 and TRBJ1-5; 8 bases fit TRBD1. The germline V gene has CDR1 SGHNT and CDR2 YYREEE (reference sequence). The J segment lost 6 bases and the V segment lost 4 bases, leaving 6 bases of the junction unmatched. This CDR3 contains 14 residues. This CDR3 is CASSMKGQGQPQHF. In DNA, the CDR3 is TGTGCCAGCAGCATGAAAGGACAGGGTCAGCCCCAGCATTTT.

This chain connects TRBV29-1 to TRBJ1-5; D gene unclear. Between the trimmed V and J ends, which lost 4 bases and 7 bases, there was a span of 14 bases. The CDR3 totals 13 residues. Per germline, CDR1 SQVTM and CDR2 ANQGSEA. This chain's CDR3 is CSVGGLGGQPQHF. CDR3 sequence (DNA): TGCAGCGTTGGAGGGCTTGGAGGACAGCCCCAGCATTTT.

This clone was picked up one time. The chain carries TRBV28 and TRBJ2-6; 8 bases match TRBD1. The CDR3 is 16 amino acids. The germline gives CDR1 MDHEN, CDR2 SYDVKM. Germline trimming cut 2 bases from V and 0 bases from J; bases unmatched to any gene: 0. The CDR3 DNA reads TGTGCCAGCAGTTTAGGGACAGGCTCTGGGGCCAACGTCCTGACTTTC. Residues: CASSLGTGSGANVLTF.

This chain connects TRBV7-8 to TRBJ2-7; TRBD2 matches at 7 bases. V gave up 5 bases and J gave up 5 bases; unmatched junction bases: 12. Germline CDR1 reads SGHVS; CDR2 reads FQNEAQ. This CDR3 is 15 amino acids long. The CDR3 coding sequence is TGTGCCAGCAGCGAGTACGGGAGGCCCACGGACGAGCAGTACTTC. Amino acid sequence: CASSEYGRPTDEQYF.

This chain connects TRBV5-4 to TRBJ2-5, with a weak D call TRBD2 (5 bases). The CDR3 has 17 amino acids. V lost 4 bases to trimming and J lost 2 bases, with 21 bases between them. Looked up from germline, CDR1 is SGHNT and CDR2 is YYREEE (reference sequence). The CDR3 DNA reads as TGTGCCAGCAGCAATAAGGCCACGGGAAGGAAGCAAGAGACCCAGTACTTC. This translates into CASSNKATGRKQETQYF.